This T cell receptor (beta chain) was profiled in a study of blood T cell repertoires in COVID-19. Study overall: COVID-19 samples from acute and convalescent phases originated in the United States, Italy and Spain. T cells, B-cell-depleted T cells, or PBMCs supplied cDNA or gDNA.

In the original analysis: Estimation of nucleated cell counts relied on the amplification of reference gene primers. Some clones are missing from TCRdb's copy, which holds only in-frame ones; the method was immunoSEQ multiplex PCR. D and trimming were read from the DNA, whereas the V and J calls and clone size are those reported in that table. Seen here are 200,000 to 300,000 clones, around 89% observed once, and the top ten hold roughly 3.9%. After removal of 4 bases from V and 9 bases from J, the junction contained 11 bases not matched to a gene. The germline gives CDR1 SGDLS, CDR2 YYNGEE. The CDR3 covers 15 residues.

This receptor was obtained from a woman aged 40 to 49 with acute or convalescent COVID-19. This rearrangement joins TRBV9 to TRBJ2-1, with 9 bases lining up with TRBD2. Sequenced sample: peripheral blood. The CDR3 region has the DNA TGTGCCAGCAGCCCACCGGGCGGGGGGGCTTTTGAGCAGTTCTTC. It translates to CASSPPGGGAFEQFF. The whole variable domain, remainder taken from reference TRBV9 and TRBJ2-1, is DSGVTQTPKHLITATGQRVTLRCSPRSGDLSVYWYQQSLDQGLQFLIQYYNGEERAKGNILERFSAQQFPDLHSELNLSSLELGDSALYFCASSPPGGGAFEQFFGPGTRLTVL.